One T cell receptor beta chain is described in this entry. Its specificity is not known. Resections took place in Japan or China from about 2014 to 2018. The data stem from a study of immune evolution from preneoplasia to lung adenocarcinoma. Study overall: HLA loss of heterozygosity: 5.5% to 8.5% AIS, about 15% MIA, more than 25% ADC, none AAH.

General study findings and limits: Compared with EGFR-mutant or double wild-type lesions, KRAS-mutant nodules were more clonal.

The length of the CDR3 is 14 residues. The germline CDR1 and CDR2 sequences are SGHRS and YFSETQ. V gave up 2 bases and J gave up 6 bases; unmatched junction bases: 4. Profiling relied on immunoSEQ multiplex PCR, and the TCRdb table lists in-frame clones only, not all of them. The sample yields around 7,500 clones, around 80% seen once. Sample: FFPE invasive lung adenocarcinoma tissue. This TCR came from a person in their 40s with lung adenocarcinoma. The chain recombines TRBV5-1 with TRBJ2-3, with TRBD2 identical over 9 bases. DNA of the CDR3: TGCGCCAGCAGCTTTAGCGGGGGCAAGGATACGCAGTATTTT. Amino acids: CASSFSGGKDTQYF. Together with reference TRBV5-1 and TRBJ2-3, the CDR3 gives the full variable domain: KAGVTQTPRYLIKTRGQQVTLSCSPISGHRSVSWYQQTPGQGLQFLFEYFSETQRNKGNFPGRFSGRQFSNSRSEMNVSTLELGDSALYLCASSFSGGKDTQYFGPGTRLTVL.